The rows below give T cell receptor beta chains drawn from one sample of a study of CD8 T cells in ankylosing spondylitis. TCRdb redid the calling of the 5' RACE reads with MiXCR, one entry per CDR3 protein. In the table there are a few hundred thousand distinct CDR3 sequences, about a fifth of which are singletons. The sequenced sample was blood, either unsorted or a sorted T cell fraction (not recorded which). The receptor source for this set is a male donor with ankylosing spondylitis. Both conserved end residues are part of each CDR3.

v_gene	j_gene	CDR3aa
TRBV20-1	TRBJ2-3	CSASMPAVDTQYF
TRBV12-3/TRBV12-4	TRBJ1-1	CASSNRGRGTEAFF
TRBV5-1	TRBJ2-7	CASSWDRGHEQYF
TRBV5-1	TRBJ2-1	CASSLVGVPYNEQFF
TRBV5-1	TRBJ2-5	CASSIFSPGQGLGAQYF
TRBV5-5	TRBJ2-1	CASSNLIPPIVQFF
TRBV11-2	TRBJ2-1	CASSLAGGRIEQFF
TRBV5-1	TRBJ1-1	CASSILQENTEAFF
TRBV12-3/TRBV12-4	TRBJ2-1	CASSLSPTYEQFF
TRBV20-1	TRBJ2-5	CRAGGNQETQYF
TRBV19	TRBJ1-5	CASSNMPPGGGPQHF
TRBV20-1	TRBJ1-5	CSAPGLGNQPQHF
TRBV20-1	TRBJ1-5	CSASGQDYSNQPQHF
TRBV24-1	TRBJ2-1	CATSDSTAGGGHNEQFF
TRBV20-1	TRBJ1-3	CSARDLTGGAGNTIYF
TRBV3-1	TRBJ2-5	CASSQDLVGQAQETQYF
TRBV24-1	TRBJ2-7	CATSDPGQPYEQYF
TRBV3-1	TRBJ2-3	CASSHRQGLAGDTDTQYF